One sample yielded the 3 T cell receptor beta chains listed below, sequenced in a study of technical replicates of blood from several donors. TCRdb keeps only in-frame clones here, not all; method: immunoSEQ multiplex PCR. The sample has 75,000 to 90,000 clones, roughly 94% seen once; the top ten hold 0.3% to 0.35%. Sequencing was done on a sample of T cells isolated from PBMCs. The receptors were gathered from a human donor in good health.

The rearrangement joins TRBV30 to TRBJ2-7, with 16 bases fitting TRBD2. V lost 2 bases and J lost 3; bases outside the gene matches: 4. Germline V gene lookup returns CDR1 GTSNPN and CDR2 SVGIG (reference sequence). This CDR3 comprises 16 residues. The CDR3 protein is CAWSSGTSGRVYEQYF. In nucleotides, the CDR3 is TGTGCCTGGAGTTCCGGGACTAGCGGGAGGGTCTACGAGCAGTACTTC.

A single count supports this clone. The genes are TRBV13 and TRBJ2-1; TRBD1 matches at 12 bases. V was pared by 5 bases and J by 8 bases, with 7 bases of the junction left unmatched. CDR1 PRHDT and CDR2 FYEKMQ come from the germline V gene (reference sequence). The CDR3 extends over 15 amino acids. The CDR3 protein is CASSKPGQGAYEQFF. CDR3 bases: TGTGCCAGCAGCAAGCCGGGACAGGGGGCCTATGAGCAGTTCTTC.

The chain is built from TRBV4-3 and TRBJ2-3, with 10 bases that match TRBD2. This CDR3 comprises 17 residues. Germline loops: CDR1 LGHNA, CDR2 YSLEER. V gave up 2 bases and J gave up 1 base; unmatched junction bases: 6. The CDR3 DNA sequence: TGCGCCAGCAGCCAAAAAGCCGGGACTAGCGGCACAGATACGCAGTATTTT. Residues: CASSQKAGTSGTDTQYF.